This is a list of T cell receptor beta chains from one sample in a study of a mutant IDH1 vaccine in newly diagnosed glioma. Assay used: immunoSEQ multiplex PCR; TCRdb lists only in-frame clones, some missing. The sample includes around 41,000 clones, roughly 79% of them seen just once. No antigen is known for these receptors. This material consisted of PBMCs, taken from a glioma patient whose treatment included an IDH1 peptide vaccine. The receptors come from a woman in her forties with glioma. Some clones in this sample may be carry-over from other donors' samples. Both conserved end residues are part of each CDR3. Each record gives: CDR3 protein, CDR3 DNA, D gene, clone size, V gene, J gene. A D gene is named only where the DNA matches it firmly. Rows may omit the clone size; those that give it use once, few, many or a size class.

cdr3_aa: CASSQAGTSGYEQYF
cdr3_nt: TGCGCCAGCAGCCAAGCCGGGACTAGCGGGTACGAGCAGTACTTC
d_call: TRBD2
clone_size: .
v_call: TRBV4-1
j_call: TRBJ2-7

cdr3_aa: CATKRPGATNEKLFF
cdr3_nt: TGTGCCACCAAACGGCCAGGGGCAACTAATGAAAAACTGTTTTTT
d_call: .
clone_size: .
v_call: TRBV19
j_call: TRBJ1-4

cdr3_aa: CASSLAGLGSYEQYF
cdr3_nt: TGTGCCAGCAGCTTAGCGGGCCTGGGATCCTACGAGCAGTACTTC
d_call: .
clone_size: .
v_call: TRBV7-2
j_call: TRBJ2-7

cdr3_aa: CASNTGIDTEAFF
cdr3_nt: TGTGCCAGCAATACAGGGATAGATACTGAAGCTTTCTTT
d_call: .
clone_size: .
v_call: TRBV21-1
j_call: TRBJ1-1

cdr3_aa: CASSYSSRMNTEAFF
cdr3_nt: TGTGCCAGCAGTTACTCGAGCAGAATGAACACTGAAGCTTTCTTT
d_call: .
clone_size: few
v_call: TRBV6-5
j_call: TRBJ1-1

cdr3_aa: CASSEVSRGDQPQHF
cdr3_nt: TGTGCCAGCAGTGAAGTCTCCAGGGGTGATCAGCCCCAGCATTTT
d_call: .
clone_size: once
v_call: TRBV6-1
j_call: TRBJ1-5

cdr3_aa: CASSQGLRGETQYF
cdr3_nt: TGCGCCAGCAGCCAAGGCCTGAGGGGAGAGACCCAGTACTTC
d_call: .
clone_size: once
v_call: TRBV4-1
j_call: TRBJ2-5

cdr3_aa: CASREITDTQYF
cdr3_nt: TGTGCCAGCCGCGAGATAACGGATACGCAGTATTTT
d_call: .
clone_size: .
v_call: TRBV6-1
j_call: TRBJ2-3

cdr3_aa: CAIRGRGTGELFF
cdr3_nt: TGTGCCATCAGGGGGCGCGGCACCGGGGAGCTGTTTTTT
d_call: TRBD1
clone_size: .
v_call: TRBV7-2
j_call: TRBJ2-2

cdr3_aa: CASSLGGTGGNSPLHF
cdr3_nt: TGTGCCAGCAGCTTAGGAGGGACAGGGGGCAATTCACCCCTCCACTTT
d_call: TRBD1
clone_size: .
v_call: TRBV7-9
j_call: TRBJ1-6

cdr3_aa: CASSSPRREFNEQFF
cdr3_nt: TGCGCCAGCAGCTCCCCTCGAAGAGAATTCAATGAGCAGTTCTTC
d_call: .
clone_size: .
v_call: TRBV5-1
j_call: TRBJ2-1

cdr3_aa: CASSFNSRSYEQYF
cdr3_nt: TGCGCCAGCAGCTTCAATAGCAGATCGTACGAGCAGTACTTC
d_call: .
clone_size: .
v_call: TRBV5-1
j_call: TRBJ2-7

cdr3_aa: CASTRLPSGANVLTF
cdr3_nt: TGTGCCAGCACCCGACTGCCCTCTGGGGCCAACGTCCTGACTTTC
d_call: .
clone_size: .
v_call: TRBV7-8
j_call: TRBJ2-6

cdr3_aa: CASSRGTGVGELFF
cdr3_nt: TGTGCCAGCAGCCGAGGGACAGGGGTCGGGGAGCTGTTTTTT
d_call: TRBD1
clone_size: .
v_call: TRBV7-2
j_call: TRBJ2-2

cdr3_aa: CATSWGQGIRGYTF
cdr3_nt: TGTGCCACCAGCTGGGGACAGGGAATTCGGGGCTACACCTTC
d_call: TRBD1
clone_size: .
v_call: TRBV15
j_call: TRBJ1-2

cdr3_aa: CASSLDTEAFF
cdr3_nt: TGTGCCAGCAGCTTGGACACTGAAGCTTTCTTT
d_call: .
clone_size: .
v_call: TRBV11-1
j_call: TRBJ1-1

cdr3_aa: CASATSGGADEQFF
cdr3_nt: TGTGCCAGCGCAACTAGCGGGGGGGCTGATGAGCAGTTCTTC
d_call: TRBD2
clone_size: .
v_call: TRBV6-1
j_call: TRBJ2-1

cdr3_aa: CASREPDRWSGYTF
cdr3_nt: TGTGCCAGCAGGGAACCGGACAGGTGGAGTGGCTACACCTTC
d_call: TRBD1
clone_size: once
v_call: TRBV6-1
j_call: TRBJ1-2

cdr3_aa: CASSLSGRGELFF
cdr3_nt: TGTGCCAGCAGTTTATCAGGGAGAGGGGAGCTGTTTTTT
d_call: .
clone_size: .
v_call: TRBV27
j_call: TRBJ2-2

cdr3_aa: CASSVGGSRDTQYF
cdr3_nt: TGTGCCAGCAGCGTAGGGGGGAGTAGGGATACGCAGTATTTT
d_call: .
clone_size: .
v_call: TRBV9
j_call: TRBJ2-3

cdr3_aa: CASSSLGGAGLGAFF
cdr3_nt: TGTGCCAGCAGCTCCCTGGGGGGGGCGGGCCTGGGAGCTTTCTTT
d_call: .
clone_size: .
v_call: TRBV7-8
j_call: TRBJ1-1

cdr3_aa: CASSQDPGQVQETQYF
cdr3_nt: TGTGCCAGCAGCCAAGATCCCGGACAGGTCCAAGAGACCCAGTACTTC
d_call: TRBD1
clone_size: few
v_call: TRBV4-2
j_call: TRBJ2-5

cdr3_aa: CAISESNAGEQYF
cdr3_nt: TGTGCCATCAGTGAGTCGAACGCTGGCGAGCAGTACTTC
d_call: .
clone_size: .
v_call: TRBV10-3
j_call: TRBJ2-7

cdr3_aa: CSVATGGQETQYF
cdr3_nt: TGCAGCGTTGCTACGGGAGGGCAGGAGACCCAGTACTTC
d_call: TRBD2
clone_size: .
v_call: TRBV29-1
j_call: TRBJ2-5

cdr3_aa: CASTPGQARADTQYF
cdr3_nt: TGTGCCAGCACCCCCGGACAGGCCCGCGCAGATACGCAGTATTTT
d_call: TRBD1
clone_size: .
v_call: TRBV7-8
j_call: TRBJ2-3

cdr3_aa: CASSLIRDQPQHF
cdr3_nt: TGTGCCAGCAGCTTAATCAGGGATCAGCCCCAGCATTTT
d_call: .
clone_size: few
v_call: TRBV7-2
j_call: TRBJ1-5

cdr3_aa: CAIRDQGRTDTQYF
cdr3_nt: TGTGCCATCCGAGACCAGGGACGCACAGATACGCAGTATTTT
d_call: .
clone_size: .
v_call: TRBV2
j_call: TRBJ2-3

cdr3_aa: CASRAGFKDEQYF
cdr3_nt: TGTGCCAGCCGGGCAGGGTTTAAGGACGAGCAGTACTTC
d_call: .
clone_size: .
v_call: TRBV6-6
j_call: TRBJ2-7

cdr3_aa: CASSLESSGANVLTF
cdr3_nt: TGTGCCAGCAGCTTAGAGTCGTCTGGGGCCAACGTCCTGACTTTC
d_call: .
clone_size: .
v_call: TRBV7-2
j_call: TRBJ2-6

cdr3_aa: CASSRGAKWDTEAFF
cdr3_nt: TGCGCCAGCAGCCGGGGGGCTAAATGGGACACTGAAGCTTTCTTT
d_call: .
clone_size: .
v_call: TRBV5-1
j_call: TRBJ1-1

cdr3_aa: CASSLAGTASEQYF
cdr3_nt: TGTGCCAGCAGCCTCGCCGGGACAGCCAGCGAGCAGTACTTC
d_call: TRBD1
clone_size: .
v_call: TRBV14
j_call: TRBJ2-7

cdr3_aa: CASSFALGYTF
cdr3_nt: TGCGCCAGCAGCTTTGCTTTGGGCTACACCTTC
d_call: .
clone_size: .
v_call: TRBV5-1
j_call: TRBJ1-2

cdr3_aa: CASSLVRGRNTGELFF
cdr3_nt: TGTGCCAGCAGCTTAGTGAGGGGGCGGAACACCGGGGAGCTGTTTTTT
d_call: TRBD1
clone_size: .
v_call: TRBV7-2
j_call: TRBJ2-2

cdr3_aa: CASRILGGTNEKLFF
cdr3_nt: TGTGCCAGCAGGATTTTGGGGGGCACTAATGAAAAACTGTTTTTT
d_call: .
clone_size: .
v_call: TRBV11-2
j_call: TRBJ1-4

cdr3_aa: CASRGKLGTNIKPQHF
cdr3_nt: TGTGCCAGCAGGGGAAAGTTAGGGACGAACATCAAGCCCCAGCATTTT
d_call: .
clone_size: .
v_call: TRBV2
j_call: TRBJ1-5

cdr3_aa: CASSLAEGGTGGFEQYF
cdr3_nt: TGTGCCAGCAGCTTAGCTGAGGGGGGAACAGGGGGGTTCGAGCAGTACTTC
d_call: TRBD1
clone_size: .
v_call: TRBV7-2
j_call: TRBJ2-7

cdr3_aa: CASSFLGENTEAFF
cdr3_nt: TGCGCCAGCAGCTTTCTTGGGGAGAACACTGAAGCTTTCTTT
d_call: .
clone_size: .
v_call: TRBV5-1
j_call: TRBJ1-1

cdr3_aa: CASSGQEDTEASF
cdr3_nt: TGTGCCAGCAGTGGGCAGGAGGACACTGAAGCTTCCTTT
d_call: .
clone_size: .
v_call: TRBV6-1
j_call: TRBJ1-1

cdr3_aa: CASSSTPGAQRGYTF
cdr3_nt: TGCGCCAGCAGCTCAACCCCAGGGGCCCAGAGGGGCTACACCTTC
d_call: .
clone_size: .
v_call: TRBV5-1
j_call: TRBJ1-2

cdr3_aa: CASSQDLRGADYGYTF
cdr3_nt: TGCGCCAGCAGCCAAGATCTCCGGGGGGCCGACTATGGCTACACCTTC
d_call: .
clone_size: .
v_call: TRBV4-3
j_call: TRBJ1-2

cdr3_aa: CASSGAVSEAFF
cdr3_nt: TGTGCCAGCAGCGGGGCGGTGTCTGAAGCTTTCTTT
d_call: .
clone_size: .
v_call: TRBV9
j_call: TRBJ1-1

cdr3_aa: CASAVMGPGANVLTF
cdr3_nt: TGTGCCAGCGCCGTCATGGGCCCTGGGGCCAACGTCCTGACTTTC
d_call: .
clone_size: .
v_call: TRBV28
j_call: TRBJ2-6

cdr3_aa: CASSQALAGVAGANVLTF
cdr3_nt: TGCGCCAGCAGCCAAGCACTAGCGGGGGTGGCTGGGGCCAACGTCCTGACTTTC
d_call: TRBD2
clone_size: .
v_call: TRBV4-3
j_call: TRBJ2-6

cdr3_aa: CASSSRTDRDF
cdr3_nt: TGTGCCAGCAGCTCTAGGACCGACCGGGACTTT
d_call: .
clone_size: once
v_call: TRBV9
j_call: TRBJ1-1

cdr3_aa: CASSLESPARDSYEQYF
cdr3_nt: TGTGCCAGCAGCTTAGAGAGTCCAGCTAGGGACAGTTACGAGCAGTACTTC
d_call: TRBD1
clone_size: once
v_call: TRBV7-9
j_call: TRBJ2-7

cdr3_aa: CASSQDSPYEQYF
cdr3_nt: TGCGCCAGCAGCCAGGACAGCCCCTACGAGCAGTACTTC
d_call: .
clone_size: .
v_call: TRBV4-3
j_call: TRBJ2-7

cdr3_aa: CAWSVNLGRNTIYF
cdr3_nt: TGTGCCTGGAGTGTTAACCTTGGACGAAACACCATATATTTT
d_call: .
clone_size: .
v_call: TRBV30
j_call: TRBJ1-3

cdr3_aa: CASGMTLNTEAFF
cdr3_nt: TGTGCCAGCGGAATGACACTAAACACTGAAGCTTTCTTT
d_call: .
clone_size: .
v_call: TRBV6-1
j_call: TRBJ1-1

cdr3_aa: CASSIVGAGELFF
cdr3_nt: TGTGCCAGTAGTATAGTCGGGGCCGGGGAGCTGTTTTTT
d_call: .
clone_size: .
v_call: TRBV19
j_call: TRBJ2-2

cdr3_aa: CASSALQGNSEKLFF
cdr3_nt: TGTGCCAGCAGCGCGCTTCAGGGGAATTCAGAAAAACTGTTTTTT
d_call: .
clone_size: .
v_call: TRBV5-6
j_call: TRBJ1-4

cdr3_aa: CASSMRQGSYGAFF
cdr3_nt: TGTGCCAGTAGTATGCGACAGGGGTCATATGGAGCTTTCTTT
d_call: TRBD1
clone_size: .
v_call: TRBV19
j_call: TRBJ1-1